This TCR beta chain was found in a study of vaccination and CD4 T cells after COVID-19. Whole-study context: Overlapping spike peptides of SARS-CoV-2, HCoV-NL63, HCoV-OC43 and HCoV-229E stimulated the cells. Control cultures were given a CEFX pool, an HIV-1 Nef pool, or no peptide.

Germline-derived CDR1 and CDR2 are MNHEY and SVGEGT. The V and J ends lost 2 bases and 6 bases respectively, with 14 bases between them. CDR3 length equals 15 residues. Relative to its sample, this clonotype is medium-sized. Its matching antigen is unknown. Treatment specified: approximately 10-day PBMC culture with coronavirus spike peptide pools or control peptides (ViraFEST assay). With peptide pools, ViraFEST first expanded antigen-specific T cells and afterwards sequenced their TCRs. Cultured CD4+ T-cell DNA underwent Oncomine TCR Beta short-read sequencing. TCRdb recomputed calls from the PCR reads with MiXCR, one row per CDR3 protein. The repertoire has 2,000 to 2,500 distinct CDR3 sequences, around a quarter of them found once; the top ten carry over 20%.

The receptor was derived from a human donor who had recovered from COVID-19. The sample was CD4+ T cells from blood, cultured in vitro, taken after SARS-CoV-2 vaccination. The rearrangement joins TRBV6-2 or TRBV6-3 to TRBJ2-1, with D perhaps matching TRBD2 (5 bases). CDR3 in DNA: TGTGCCAGCAGTTACCGGGGTAATGGGATCAATGAGCAGTTCTTC. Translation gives CASSYRGNGINEQFF.